The 32 T cell receptor beta chains listed next were all sequenced from one sample in a study of human T cells and chemical hapten exposure. TCRdb recomputed calls from the RACE reads with MiXCR, one row per CDR3 protein. The sample holds around 120,000 distinct CDR3 sequences; roughly 15% are singletons and the top ten take 0.92%. Noted time point: patch test 1, 2 weeks after DPC sensitization. Treatment in this sample: therapeutic diphenylcyclopropenone sensitization with weekly scalp DPC. The input for sequencing was whole blood, taken in connection with sensitization to the hapten diphenylcyclopropenone (DPC). Source of these receptors: a man aged 18 to 29 with alopecia areata. Some clones in this sample may be carry-over from other donors' samples.

This chain joins TRBV20-1 and TRBJ1-1; D unresolved. V dropped 0 bases and J dropped 5 bases, with 10 bases sitting between them. The CDR3 covers 13 residues. Per the germline V gene, CDR1 is DFQATT and CDR2 is SNEGSKA (reference sequence). CDR3 nucleotide sequence: TGCAGTGCTAGAGATTGGCAGAGTACTGAAGCTTTCTTT. Its translation: CSARDWQSTEAFF.

This clonotype was counted once. The chain uses TRBV5-1 and TRBJ2-7; the match to TRBD1 covers 9 bases. There are 15 residues in the CDR3. Trimming removed 2 bases from V and 1 base from J; junction bases left unmatched: 4. Germline CDR1 reads SGHRS; CDR2 reads YFSETQ. CDR3: CASSLGTGTSYEQYV. The CDR3 DNA follows: TGCGCCAGCAGCTTAGGGACAGGGACATCCTACGAGCAGTACGTC.

The chain couples TRBV12-3 or TRBV12-4 to TRBJ1-3; maybe TRBD1 (5 bases). V lost 8 bases to trimming and J lost 2 bases, with 10 bases between them. The CDR3 runs 13 residues. CDR3 loop: CASGAIPGNTIYF. The CDR3 bases are TGTGCCAGCGGGGCAATTCCTGGAAACACCATATATTTT.

The rearrangement uses TRBV5-5 and TRBJ2-3, with D unclear. Between the trimmed V and J ends, which lost 2 bases and 3 bases, there was a span of 13 bases. Germline loops: CDR1 SGHKS, CDR2 YYEKEE (reference sequence). The CDR3 runs to 15 residues. CDR3: CASSFGYRSTDTQYF. The CDR3 DNA sequence: TGTGCCAGCAGCTTTGGGTACAGATCGACAGATACGCAGTATTTT.

The rearrangement uses TRBV4-3 and TRBJ2-1; D perhaps matches TRBD2 (5 bases). The CDR3 sequence is 16 residues long. CDR1 LGHNA and CDR2 YSLEER come from the germline V gene. V was clipped by 0 bases and J by 4 bases, with 13 bases between them. The DNA for the CDR3 is TGCGCCAGCAGCCAAGAGGGTGCGGGTTATTACAATGAGCAGTTCTTC. Amino acid sequence: CASSQEGAGYYNEQFF.

This clonotype was detected ten times or more. The V call is TRBV7-9, the J call TRBJ1-1; D remains ambiguous. This CDR3 is 15 amino acids long. The germline V gene encodes CDR1 SEHNR and CDR2 FQNEAQ (reference sequence). V was shortened by 1 base and J by 0 bases, with 9 bases between the two germline ends. The CDR3 region has the DNA TGTGCCAGCAGCTTAGAAGCGCTGATGAACACTGAAGCTTTCTTT. This sequence encodes CASSLEALMNTEAFF.

This chain joins TRBV6-6 and TRBJ2-1, with D maybe TRBD2 (5 bases). Per germline, CDR1 MNHNY and CDR2 SVGAGI (reference sequence). The V and J ends lost 2 bases and 1 base respectively, with 9 bases between them. The CDR3 spans 15 residues. The CDR3 nucleotides are TGTGCCAGCAGTTACCCGAGCGGTTCCTACAATGAGCAGTTCTTC. Encoded protein: CASSYPSGSYNEQFF.

The sample holds a few counts of this clonotype. The chain carries TRBV7-7 and TRBJ2-5; tentatively, D is TRBD1 or TRBD2 (5 bases each). The CDR3 is 15 residues long. Germline-derived CDR1 and CDR2 are SSHAT and FNYEAQ (reference sequence). V was cut by 2 bases and J by 4 bases, with 14 bases left in between. The CDR3 DNA reads as TGTGCCAGCAGCTTAAACCCCGACAGCGGAGAGACCCAGTACTTC. This gives the protein CASSLNPDSGETQYF.

The J gene is TRBJ1-6, the V gene TRBV4-1; D gene unclear. V was clipped by 1 base and J by 9 bases, with 13 bases between them. There are 15 residues in the CDR3. The V gene's germline CDR1 is MGHRA and CDR2 YSYEKL. The CDR3 sequence: CASSQVRARVSPLHF. CDR3 in DNA: TGCGCCAGCAGCCAAGTCCGTGCGAGGGTTTCACCCCTCCACTTT.

J is TRBJ1-1 and V is TRBV2; 7 nucleotides agree with TRBD1. V lost 2 bases and J lost 6; bases outside the gene matches: 15. The germline gives CDR1 SNHLY, CDR2 FYNNEI. The length of the CDR3 is 17 residues. CDR3 amino acids: CASSERGQGEFLAEAFF. The CDR3 region has the DNA TGTGCCAGCAGTGAAAGGGGGCAGGGGGAGTTTTTGGCTGAAGCTTTCTTT.

This clonotype was observed many times. J is TRBJ1-6 and V is TRBV28, with D possibly TRBD1 on 5 matching bases. The CDR3 runs 17 residues. CDR1 MDHEN and CDR2 SYDVKM come from the germline V gene. The germline V and J ends were trimmed by 3 bases and 7 bases, with 19 bases remaining between them. The CDR3 region has the DNA TGTGCCAGCAGTTTGCGGGACGTTGGGAAGCGGAATTCACCCCTCCACTTT. It translates to CASSLRDVGKRNSPLHF.

The table lists this clonotype with a few counts. The chain has TRBV7-9 and TRBJ2-5; 10 bases are shared with TRBD1. Looked up from germline, CDR1 is SEHNR and CDR2 is FQNEAQ (reference sequence). With V trimmed by 4 bases and J by 4 bases, 6 bases remained unmatched. This CDR3 contains 15 residues. The CDR3 DNA reads as TGTGCCAGCAGCTACAGACAGGGGGCTTTAGAGACCCAGTACTTC. The encoded protein is CASSYRQGALETQYF.

This chain connects TRBV27 to TRBJ1-2; D is unresolved. Trimming removed 0 bases from V and 0 bases from J, with 5 bases in between. In germline, CDR1 is MNHEY, CDR2 SMNVEV (reference sequence). This CDR3 has 14 amino acids. The CDR3 spells CASSLSFANYGYTF. The CDR3 DNA reads as TGTGCCAGCAGTTTATCGTTCGCTAACTATGGCTACACCTTC.

CDR3 sequence: CSVAGTARNTEAFF. CDR3 bases: TGCAGCGTCGCAGGGACAGCCAGGAACACTGAAGCTTTCTTT. The chain combines TRBV29-1 with TRBJ1-1; 7 nucleotides match TRBD1. Germline V gene data show CDR1 as SQVTM and CDR2 as ANQGSEA. The V gene end was trimmed by 6 bases and the J gene end by 1 base; junction bases not matched to a gene: 8. The CDR3 loop spans 14 amino acids.

This clonotype has more than one count but fewer than ten. V usage is TRBV20-1 and J usage is TRBJ2-1, with 9 bases aligning to TRBD2. This CDR3 spans 18 amino acids. Trimming removed 6 bases from V and 0 bases from J; junction bases left unmatched: 15. Germline V gene lookup returns CDR1 DFQATT and CDR2 SNEGSKA (reference sequence). CDR3 region: CSALGGALAGLSYNEQFF. DNA of the CDR3: TGCAGTGCGCTAGGAGGGGCGCTAGCGGGGCTCTCCTACAATGAGCAGTTCTTC.

This clonotype was seen a handful of times. The CDR3 DNA reads TGTGCCAGCAGCTTGAGGCGGGGGAGCTCCTACAATGAGCAGTTCTTC. Residues: CASSLRRGSSYNEQFF. The chain recombines TRBV5-4 with TRBJ2-1; 7 bases match TRBD2. The germline CDR1 and CDR2 sequences are SGHNT and YYREEE (reference sequence). Losses at the gene ends were 1 base for V and 0 bases for J; bases not matched to a gene: 4. The CDR3 loop spans 16 amino acids.

This clonotype has a handful of counts. V usage is TRBV12-3 or TRBV12-4 and J usage is TRBJ1-6; D call uncertain. This CDR3 contains 15 residues. V was shortened by 7 bases and J by 7 bases, with 17 bases between the two germline ends. The CDR3 loop reads CASTLNRASNSPLHF. In nucleotides, the CDR3 is TGTGCCAGCACGTTAAACCGGGCGTCAAATTCACCCCTCCACTTT.

The rearrangement joins TRBV7-3 to TRBJ2-1, with 9 bases matching TRBD1. CDR1 and CDR2 from the germline V gene are SGHTA and FQGTGA. With 3 bases clipped from V and 8 bases from J, the junction kept 8 bases outside the gene matches. The CDR3 spans 15 residues. This chain's CDR3 is CASSFKGTGRYEQFF. Written as DNA, the CDR3 is TGTGCCAGCAGCTTTAAGGGGACAGGGAGGTATGAGCAGTTCTTC.

This clonotype was picked up a small number of times. The chain is built from TRBV11-2 and TRBJ2-7; D uncertain. Trimming left V 3 bases short and J 4 bases short, with 13 bases between. Germline V gene lookup returns CDR1 SGHAT and CDR2 FQNNGV. The CDR3 contains 14 residues. CDR3 in amino acids: CASSFTSGVYEQYV. DNA for the CDR3: TGTGCCAGCAGCTTTACATCGGGTGTGTACGAGCAGTACGTC.

The DNA for the CDR3 is TGTGCCAGCAGTCTGGGACTAAAAGCTTTCTTT. Its translation: CASSLGLKAFF. This chain uses TRBV2 with TRBJ1-1; D may be TRBD1 (5 bases). The ends were cut back, 5 bases at V and 9 bases at J, with 10 bases in the middle. The CDR3 consists of 11 residues. Germline CDR1 SNHLY, CDR2 FYNNEI.

In this sample, this clonotype turned up a few times. This chain links TRBV7-2 with TRBJ2-2; D gene unclear. CDR3 length equals 13 residues. Trimming pared 2 bases from V and 0 bases from J, leaving 1 base between. CDR1 and CDR2 from the germline V gene are SGHTA and FQGNSA. The CDR3 DNA reads as TGTGCCAGCAGCTTAACGAACACCGGGGAGCTGTTTTTT. The encoded protein is CASSLTNTGELFF.

V and J are TRBV6-4 and TRBJ2-3; no reliable D call. Between the trimmed V and J ends, which lost 2 bases and 2 bases, there was a span of 11 bases. CDR3 size: 15 residues. In germline, CDR1 is MRHNA, CDR2 SNTAGT. The CDR3 DNA reads TGTGCCAGCAGTGACGGGCAAGCTGACACAGATACGCAGTATTTT. Its protein is CASSDGQADTDTQYF.

The J gene is TRBJ2-5, the V gene TRBV7-8; 12 bases match TRBD1. This CDR3 contains 15 residues. V trimming: 1 base; J trimming: 6 bases; junction bases outside the gene matches: 3. Germline V lookup: CDR1 SGHVS, CDR2 FQNEAQ. CDR3: CASSLGDRGQQTQYF. The CDR3 DNA sequence: TGTGCCAGCAGCTTAGGGGACAGGGGGCAACAGACCCAGTACTTC. Variable domain in full (rest from reference TRBV7-8 and TRBJ2-5): GAGVSQSPRYKVAKRGQDVALRCDPISGHVSLFWYQQALGQGPEFLTYFQNEAQLDKSGLPSDRFFAERPEGSVSTLKIQRTQQEDSAVYLCASSLGDRGQQTQYFGPGTRLLVL.

The rearrangement uses TRBV5-4 and TRBJ2-2; TRBD2 matches 7 bases. This CDR3 region has 16 residues. V shed 0 bases and J 4 bases; nucleotides not matched to a gene: 6. CDR1 is SGHNT, CDR2 YYREEE, per germline (reference sequence). The CDR3 nucleotides read TGTGCCAGCAGCTTGGAGGCGGGGGTGGTCACCGGGGAGCTGTTTTTT. It is translated as CASSLEAGVVTGELFF.

This sequence joins TRBV6-5 and TRBJ2-1, with a weak D call TRBD1 (6 bases). The germline gives CDR1 MNHEY, CDR2 SVGAGI. The CDR3 is 15 residues long. Between the trimmed V and J ends, which lost 5 bases and 5 bases, there was a span of 16 bases. CDR3 in DNA: TGTGCCAGCAGTCCGATTAGGACAGACGACAATGAGCAGTTCTTC. Translated, it gives CASSPIRTDDNEQFF.

J is TRBJ2-1 and V is TRBV11-2; D possibly corresponds to TRBD1 (5 bases). The ends were cut back, 1 base at V and 7 bases at J, with 11 bases in the middle. Germline V gene data show CDR1 as SGHAT and CDR2 as FQNNGV. This CDR3 has 14 amino acids. The CDR3 bases are TGTGCCAGCAGCTTAGTCATCAGGGTAAATGAGCAGTTCTTC. Its translation is CASSLVIRVNEQFF.

On this clonotype itself: Since a much larger clone is just one base distant, this may be a read error. This chain links TRBV6-1 with TRBJ2-7, with D maybe TRBD1 (5 bases). The CDR3 covers 14 residues. Germline-derived CDR1 and CDR2 are MNHNS and SASEGT. The CDR3 spells CASSEGLRDSEEYV. The DNA for the CDR3 is TGTGCCAGCAGTGAAGGTCTAAGAGACAGCGAGGAGTACGTC.

This sequence joins TRBV25-1 and TRBJ1-4; 9 positions agree with TRBD1. The CDR3 contains 16 residues. The germline gives CDR1 MGHDK, CDR2 SYGVNS. J was trimmed by 2 bases and V by 5 bases; bases with no gene match: 6. The CDR3 coding sequence is TGTGCCAGCAGTCCGAAGGACAGGGGTACTAATGAAAAACTGTTTTTT. Protein: CASSPKDRGTNEKLFF.

The J gene is TRBJ2-5, the V gene TRBV20-1; D gene uncertain. Trimming pared 5 bases from V and 1 base from J, leaving 17 bases between. This CDR3 has 15 residues. Germline CDR1 reads DFQATT; CDR2 reads SNEGSKA (reference sequence). As DNA, the CDR3 is TGCAGTGCTGCATTTTTTTGGAGACTCCAAGAGACCCAGTACTTC. It yields the protein CSAAFFWRLQETQYF.

This clonotype was observed once. The V gene is TRBV4-2, the J gene TRBJ2-1; 8 nucleotides agree with TRBD2. There are 16 residues in the CDR3. Germline V gene data show CDR1 as LGHNA and CDR2 as YNFKEQ. V dropped 0 bases and J dropped 3; count of bases not matched to a gene: 4. The CDR3 here is CASSQDQAGGYNEQFF. The CDR3 bases are TGTGCCAGCAGCCAAGATCAGGCGGGGGGCTACAATGAGCAGTTCTTC.

The gene calls are TRBV5-6 and TRBJ1-1; D is ambiguous. The V end lost 5 bases, the J end lost 0 bases, and 8 bases lay between the germline ends. Germline CDR1 reads SGHDT; CDR2 reads YYEEEE. CDR3 length equals 13 residues. In DNA form, the CDR3 reads TGTGCCAGCAGTAAACGGGTGAACACTGAAGCTTTCTTT. Translation: CASSKRVNTEAFF.

At least ten counts were recorded for this clonotype. The chain uses TRBV7-3 and TRBJ2-7; no definite D call. Germline values: CDR1 SGHTA, CDR2 FQGTGA. V lost 4 bases to trimming and J lost 7 bases, with 8 bases between them. CDR3 length: 11 residues. CDR3 nucleotide sequence: TGTGCCAGCAGCTACATTTGGGAGCAGTACTTC. It yields the protein CASSYIWEQYF.